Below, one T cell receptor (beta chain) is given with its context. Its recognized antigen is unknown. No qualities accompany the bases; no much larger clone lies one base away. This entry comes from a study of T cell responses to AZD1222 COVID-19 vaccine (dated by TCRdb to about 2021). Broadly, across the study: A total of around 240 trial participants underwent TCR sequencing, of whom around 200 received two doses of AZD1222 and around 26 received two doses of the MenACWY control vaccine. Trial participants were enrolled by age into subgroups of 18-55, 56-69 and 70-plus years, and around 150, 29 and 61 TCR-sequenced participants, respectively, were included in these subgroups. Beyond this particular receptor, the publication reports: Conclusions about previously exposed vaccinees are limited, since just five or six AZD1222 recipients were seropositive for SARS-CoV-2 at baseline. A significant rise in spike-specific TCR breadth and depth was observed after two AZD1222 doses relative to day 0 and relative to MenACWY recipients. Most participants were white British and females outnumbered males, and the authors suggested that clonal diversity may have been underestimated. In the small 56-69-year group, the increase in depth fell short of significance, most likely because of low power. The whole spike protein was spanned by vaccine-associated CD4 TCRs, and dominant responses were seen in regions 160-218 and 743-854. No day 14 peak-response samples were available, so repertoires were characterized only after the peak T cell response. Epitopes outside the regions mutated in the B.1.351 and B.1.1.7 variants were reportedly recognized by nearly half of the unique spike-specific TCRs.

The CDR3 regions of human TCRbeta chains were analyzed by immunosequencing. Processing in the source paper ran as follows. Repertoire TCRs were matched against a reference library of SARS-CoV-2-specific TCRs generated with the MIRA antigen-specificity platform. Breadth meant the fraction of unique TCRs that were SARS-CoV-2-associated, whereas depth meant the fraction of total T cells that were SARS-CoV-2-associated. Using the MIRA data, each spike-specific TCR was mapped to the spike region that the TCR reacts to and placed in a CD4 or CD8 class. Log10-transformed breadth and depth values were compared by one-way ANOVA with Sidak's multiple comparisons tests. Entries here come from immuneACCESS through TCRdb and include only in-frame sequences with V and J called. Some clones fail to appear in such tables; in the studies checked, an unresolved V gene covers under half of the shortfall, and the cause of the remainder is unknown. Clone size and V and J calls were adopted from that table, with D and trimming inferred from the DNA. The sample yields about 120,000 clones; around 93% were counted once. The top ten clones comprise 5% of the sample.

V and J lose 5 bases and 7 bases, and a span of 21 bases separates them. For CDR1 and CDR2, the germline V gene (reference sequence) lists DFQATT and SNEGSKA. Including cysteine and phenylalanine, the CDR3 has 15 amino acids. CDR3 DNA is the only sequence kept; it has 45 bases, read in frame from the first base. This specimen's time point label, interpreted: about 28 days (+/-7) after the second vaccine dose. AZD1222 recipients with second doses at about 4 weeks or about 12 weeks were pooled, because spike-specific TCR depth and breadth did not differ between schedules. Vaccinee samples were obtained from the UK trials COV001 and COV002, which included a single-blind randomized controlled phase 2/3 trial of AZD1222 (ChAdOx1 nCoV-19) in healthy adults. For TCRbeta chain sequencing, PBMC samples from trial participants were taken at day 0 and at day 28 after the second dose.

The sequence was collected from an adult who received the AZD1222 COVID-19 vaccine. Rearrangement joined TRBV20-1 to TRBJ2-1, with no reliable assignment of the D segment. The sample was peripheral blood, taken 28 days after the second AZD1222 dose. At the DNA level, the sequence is TGCAGTGCTGGTGGCTCGCTTAGACCGAAAAATGAGCAGTTCTTC. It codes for CSAGGSLRPKNEQFF.